A single sample is the source of the 2 T cell receptor beta chains below, sequenced in a study of OX40 agonist ivuxolimab in advanced cancers. Using immunoSEQ multiplex PCR, the repertoire was profiled, and TCRdb retains in-frame clones only, with some absent. This sample has 7,000 to 9,500 clones, with about 90% found just once. The input for sequencing was CD4+ or CD8+ T cells sorted from blood, taken in a trial of the OX40 agonist ivuxolimab. The receptors derive from an adult with an advanced solid tumor such as melanoma, head and neck, liver or kidney cancer.

The rearrangement joins TRBV28 to TRBJ2-1; D is possibly TRBD1 (6 bases). The CDR3 is 11 residues long. V was clipped by 9 bases and J by 4 bases, with 7 bases between them. The germline CDR1 and CDR2 sequences are MDHEN and SYDVKM. The CDR3 region is CARQGYNEQFF. The CDR3 DNA is TGTGCCAGGCAGGGGTACAATGAGCAGTTCTTC. The complete variable domain, with remaining parts taken from reference TRBV28 and TRBJ2-1, reads DVKVTQSSRYLVKRTGEKVFLECVQDMDHENMFWYRQDPGLGLRLIYFSYDVKMKEKGDIPEGYSVSREKKERFSLILESASTNQTSMYLCARQGYNEQFFGPGTRLTVL.

The chain links TRBV9 to TRBJ1-6; D perhaps matches TRBD1 (5 bases). CDR1 SGDLS and CDR2 YYNGEE come from the germline V gene. CDR3 length: 21 residues. Trimming removed 2 bases from V and 1 base from J, with 25 bases in between. Here the CDR3 DNA reads TGTGCCAGCAGCGTTTCGTGCCTGTGTTCGTTCCGACAGTCCTATAATTCACCCCTCCACTTT. Amino acids: CASSVSCLCSFRQSYNSPLHF.